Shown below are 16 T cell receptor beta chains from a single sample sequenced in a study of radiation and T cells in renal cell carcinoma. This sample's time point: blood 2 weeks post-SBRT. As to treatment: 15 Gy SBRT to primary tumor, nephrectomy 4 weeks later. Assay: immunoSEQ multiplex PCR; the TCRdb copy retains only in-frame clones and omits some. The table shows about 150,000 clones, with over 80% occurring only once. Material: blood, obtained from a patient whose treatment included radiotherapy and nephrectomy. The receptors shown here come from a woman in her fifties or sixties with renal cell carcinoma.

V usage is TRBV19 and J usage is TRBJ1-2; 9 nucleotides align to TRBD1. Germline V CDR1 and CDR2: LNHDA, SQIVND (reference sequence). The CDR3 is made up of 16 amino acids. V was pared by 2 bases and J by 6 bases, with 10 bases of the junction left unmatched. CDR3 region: CASSIRVNRGLDGYTF. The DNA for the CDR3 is TGTGCCAGTAGTATACGGGTAAACAGGGGGCTGGATGGCTACACCTTC.

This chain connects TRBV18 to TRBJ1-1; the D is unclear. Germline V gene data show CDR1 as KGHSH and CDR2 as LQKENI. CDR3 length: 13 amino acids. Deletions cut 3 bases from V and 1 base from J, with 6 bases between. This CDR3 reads CASSPGGNTEAFF. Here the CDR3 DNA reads TGTGCCAGCTCACCGGGTGGGAACACTGAAGCTTTCTTT.

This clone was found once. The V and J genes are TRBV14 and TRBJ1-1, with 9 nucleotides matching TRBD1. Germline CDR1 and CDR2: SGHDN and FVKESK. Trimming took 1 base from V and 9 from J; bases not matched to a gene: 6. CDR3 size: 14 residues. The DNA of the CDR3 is TGTGCCAGCAGCCAAGGGGGACAGGGACTACAAGCTTTCTTT. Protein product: CASSQGGQGLQAFF. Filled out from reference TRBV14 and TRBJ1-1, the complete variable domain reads EAGVTQFPSHSVIEKGQTVTLRCDPISGHDNLYWYRRVMGKEIKFLLHFVKESKQDESGMPNNRFLAERTGGTYSTLKVQPAELEDSGVYFCASSQGGQGLQAFFGQGTRLTVV.

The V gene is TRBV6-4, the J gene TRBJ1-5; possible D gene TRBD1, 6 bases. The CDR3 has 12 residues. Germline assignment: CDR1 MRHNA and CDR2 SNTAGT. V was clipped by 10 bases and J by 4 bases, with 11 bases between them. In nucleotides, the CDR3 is TGTGCCAAGCAACAGGGTAATCAGCCCCAGCATTTT. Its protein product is CAKQQGNQPQHF.

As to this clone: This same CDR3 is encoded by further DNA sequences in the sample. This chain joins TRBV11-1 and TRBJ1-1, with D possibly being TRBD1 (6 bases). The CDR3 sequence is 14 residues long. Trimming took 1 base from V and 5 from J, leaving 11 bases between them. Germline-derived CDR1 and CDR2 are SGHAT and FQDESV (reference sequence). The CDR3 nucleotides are TGTGCCAGCAGCTTAGGGGGGCCGGGGACTGAAGCTTTCTTT. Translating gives CASSLGGPGTEAFF.

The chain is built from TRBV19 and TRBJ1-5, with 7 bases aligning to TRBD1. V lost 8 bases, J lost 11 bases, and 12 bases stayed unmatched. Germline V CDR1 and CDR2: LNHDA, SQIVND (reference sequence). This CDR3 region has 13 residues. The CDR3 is CASSGQDSLAQHF. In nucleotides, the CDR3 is TGTGCCAGTTCTGGACAGGATTCCCTAGCCCAGCATTTT. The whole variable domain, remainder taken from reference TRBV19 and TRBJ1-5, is DGGITQSPKYLFRKEGQNVTLSCEQNLNHDAMYWYRQDPGQGLRLIYYSQIVNDFQKGDIAEGYSVSREKKESFPLTVTSAQKNPTAFYLCASSGQDSLAQHFGDGTRLSIL.

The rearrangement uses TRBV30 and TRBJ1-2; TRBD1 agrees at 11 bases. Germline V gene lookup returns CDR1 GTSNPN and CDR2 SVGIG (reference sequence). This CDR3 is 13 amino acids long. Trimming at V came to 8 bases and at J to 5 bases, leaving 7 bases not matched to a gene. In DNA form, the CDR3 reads TGTGCCCGCGGGACAGGGGGACGGTATGGCTACACCTTC. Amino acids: CARGTGGRYGYTF.

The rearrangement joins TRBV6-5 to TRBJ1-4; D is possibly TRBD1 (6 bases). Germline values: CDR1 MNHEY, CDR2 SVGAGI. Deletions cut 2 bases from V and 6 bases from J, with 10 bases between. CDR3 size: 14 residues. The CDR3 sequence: CASSYGGRDEKLFF. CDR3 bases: TGTGCCAGCAGTTACGGGGGGCGCGATGAAAAACTGTTTTTT.

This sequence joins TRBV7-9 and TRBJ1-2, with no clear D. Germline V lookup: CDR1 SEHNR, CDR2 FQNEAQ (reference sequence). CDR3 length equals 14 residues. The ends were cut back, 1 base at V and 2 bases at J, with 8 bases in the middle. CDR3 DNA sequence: TGTGCCAGCAGCTTAGGGGGAGTAAACTATGGCTACACCTTC. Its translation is CASSLGGVNYGYTF.

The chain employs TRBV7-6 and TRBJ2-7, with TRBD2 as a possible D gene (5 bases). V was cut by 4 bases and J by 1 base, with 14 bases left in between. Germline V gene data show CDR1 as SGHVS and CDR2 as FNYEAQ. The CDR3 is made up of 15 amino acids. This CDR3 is CASSSREGASYEQYF. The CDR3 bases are TGTGCCAGCAGCTCCCGCGAGGGAGCGTCCTACGAGCAGTACTTC.

CDR3 coding DNA: TGTGCCAGCAGCGTAGATGGTGGCTCCTATAATTCACCCCTCCACTTT. It encodes CASSVDGGSYNSPLHF. V is TRBV9 and J is TRBJ1-6; D remains unclear. Germline CDR1 SGDLS, CDR2 YYNGEE. V was trimmed by 0 bases and J by 0 bases, leaving 7 bases between them. The CDR3 is 16 residues long. Supplemented by reference TRBV9 and TRBJ1-6, the full variable domain reads DSGVTQTPKHLITATGQRVTLRCSPRSGDLSVYWYQQSLDQGLQFLIQYYNGEERAKGNILERFSAQQFPDLHSELNLSSLELGDSALYFCASSVDGGSYNSPLHFGNGTRLTVT.

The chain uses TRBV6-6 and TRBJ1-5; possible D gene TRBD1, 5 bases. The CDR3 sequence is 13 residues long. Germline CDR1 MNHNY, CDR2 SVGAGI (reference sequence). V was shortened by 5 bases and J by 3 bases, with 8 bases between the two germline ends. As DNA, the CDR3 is TGTGCCAGCAGTCAACAGGTCAATCAGCCCCAGCATTTT. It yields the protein CASSQQVNQPQHF.

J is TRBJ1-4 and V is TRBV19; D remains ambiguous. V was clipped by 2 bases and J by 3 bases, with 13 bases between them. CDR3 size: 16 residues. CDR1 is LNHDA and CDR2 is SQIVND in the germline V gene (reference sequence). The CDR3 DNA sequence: TGTGCCAGTAGTATACCCGCCGGGGAGTCTAATGAAAAACTGTTTTTT. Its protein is CASSIPAGESNEKLFF.

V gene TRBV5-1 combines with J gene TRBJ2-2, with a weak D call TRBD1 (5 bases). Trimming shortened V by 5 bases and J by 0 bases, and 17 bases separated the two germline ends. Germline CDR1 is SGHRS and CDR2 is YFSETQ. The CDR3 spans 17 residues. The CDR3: CASRLSGGAANTGELFF. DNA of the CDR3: TGCGCCAGCAGACTCTCGGGTGGGGCGGCGAACACCGGGGAGCTGTTTTTT.

This CDR3 reads CASSPPEGQYGYTF. As DNA, the CDR3 is TGCGCCAGCAGCCCTCCGGAAGGACAGTACGGCTACACCTTC. The chain is built from TRBV4-1 and TRBJ1-2; weak D call: TRBD1 (6 bases). Germline V gene lookup returns CDR1 MGHRA and CDR2 YSYEKL. This CDR3 contains 14 residues. V lost 4 bases and J lost 8, with 17 bases in between.

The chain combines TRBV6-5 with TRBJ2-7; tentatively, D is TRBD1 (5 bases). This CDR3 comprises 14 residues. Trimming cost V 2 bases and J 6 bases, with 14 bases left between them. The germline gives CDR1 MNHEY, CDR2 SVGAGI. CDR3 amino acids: CASSYSSGLGEQYF. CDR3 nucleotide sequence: TGTGCCAGCAGTTACAGTTCAGGGTTGGGCGAGCAGTACTTC.